Sequencing of this T cell receptor beta chain was carried out in a study of blood T cell repertoires in COVID-19. Recruitment covered about 25 US areas and drew participants whose ages spanned roughly 18 to 95 years. Assignments of participants to cohorts depended upon their own reported clinical history. Cohort 3 recovered donors had two negative PCRs, clearance, or symptom resolution. Germline assignment: CDR1 MNHEY and CDR2 SMNVEV (reference sequence). With 6 bases clipped from V and 4 bases from J, the junction kept 2 bases outside the gene matches. CDR3 size: 13 residues. Original methodology: Amplification of reference gene primers provided the estimated nucleated cell counts. Generated by immunoSEQ multiplex PCR, the TCRdb table keeps only in-frame clones and is missing some. V and J calls and clone size are those listed in that table; D and trimming were worked out from the DNA. The top ten hold 0.6% of the sample, which has about 440,000 clones, about 90% seen once.

The material sequenced was PBMCs or T cells enriched from blood (not recorded which). The source of this sequence is a man between 18 and 29 years old who had recovered from COVID-19. V and J are TRBV27 and TRBJ2-5; TRBD2 matches 10 bases. CDR3 sequence (DNA): TGTGCCAGCAGCCGACTAGCGGGAGAGACCCAGTACTTC. It codes for CASSRLAGETQYF.